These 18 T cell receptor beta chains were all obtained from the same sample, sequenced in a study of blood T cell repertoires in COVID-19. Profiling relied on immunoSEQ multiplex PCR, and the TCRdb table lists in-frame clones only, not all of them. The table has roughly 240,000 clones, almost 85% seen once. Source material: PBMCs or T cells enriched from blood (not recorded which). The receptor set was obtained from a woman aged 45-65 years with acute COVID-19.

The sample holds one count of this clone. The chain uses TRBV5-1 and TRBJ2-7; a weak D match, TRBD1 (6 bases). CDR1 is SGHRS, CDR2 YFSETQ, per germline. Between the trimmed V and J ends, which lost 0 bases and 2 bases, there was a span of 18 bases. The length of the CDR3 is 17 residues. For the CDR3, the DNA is TGCGCCAGCAGCTTGGGCCGTGGACAGTTGGGGCCCTACGAGCAGTACTTC. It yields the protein CASSLGRGQLGPYEQYF.

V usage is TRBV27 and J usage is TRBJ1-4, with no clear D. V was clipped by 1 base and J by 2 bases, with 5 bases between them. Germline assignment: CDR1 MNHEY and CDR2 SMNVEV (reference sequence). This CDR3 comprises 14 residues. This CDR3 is CASSLYSTNEKLFF. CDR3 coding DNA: TGTGCCAGCAGTTTATATAGTACTAATGAAAAACTGTTTTTT.

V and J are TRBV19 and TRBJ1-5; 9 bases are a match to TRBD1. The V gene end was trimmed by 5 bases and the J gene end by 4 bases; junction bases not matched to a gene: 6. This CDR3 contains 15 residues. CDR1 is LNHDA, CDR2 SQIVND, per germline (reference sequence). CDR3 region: CASSDPGQGNQPQHF. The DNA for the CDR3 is TGTGCCAGTAGTGATCCGGGACAGGGTAATCAGCCCCAGCATTTT.

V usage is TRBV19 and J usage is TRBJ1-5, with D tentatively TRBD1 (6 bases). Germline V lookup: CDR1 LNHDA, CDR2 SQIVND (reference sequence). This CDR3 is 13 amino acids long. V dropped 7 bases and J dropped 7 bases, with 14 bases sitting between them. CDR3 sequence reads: CASTGTTIQPQHF. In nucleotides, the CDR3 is TGTGCCAGTACCGGGACAACTATCCAGCCCCAGCATTTT.

The CDR3 sequence: CASSVVSLSSYNEQFF. In DNA, the CDR3 is TGTGCCAGCAGCGTAGTATCCCTCAGCTCCTACAATGAGCAGTTCTTC. This rearrangement joins TRBV9 to TRBJ2-1; no definite D call. This CDR3 contains 16 residues. Trimming stripped 0 bases from V and 0 bases from J, with 10 bases between. The germline CDR1 and CDR2 sequences are SGDLS and YYNGEE.

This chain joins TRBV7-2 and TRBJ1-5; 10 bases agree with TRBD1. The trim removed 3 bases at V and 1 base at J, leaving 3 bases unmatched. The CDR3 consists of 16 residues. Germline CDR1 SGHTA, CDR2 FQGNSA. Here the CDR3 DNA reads TGTGCCAGCAGCTTCATGGGACAGGGGAGCAATCAGCCCCAGCATTTT. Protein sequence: CASSFMGQGSNQPQHF.

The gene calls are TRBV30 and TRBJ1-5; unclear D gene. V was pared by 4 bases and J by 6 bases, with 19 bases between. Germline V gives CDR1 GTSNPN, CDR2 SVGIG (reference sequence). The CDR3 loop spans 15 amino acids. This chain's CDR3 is CAWTPGGSTFQPQHF. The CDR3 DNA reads TGTGCCTGGACCCCAGGCGGGTCTACCTTTCAGCCCCAGCATTTT.

CDR3 sequence (DNA): TGTGCCAGCAGCTTAGCTGAGAGGAAGAACAATCAGCCCCAGCATTTT. Encoded protein: CASSLAERKNNQPQHF. V gene TRBV7-8 combines with J gene TRBJ1-5; D is undetermined. Trimming shortened V by 0 bases and J by 3 bases, and 12 bases separated the two germline ends. The CDR3 runs to 16 residues. Germline values: CDR1 SGHVS, CDR2 FQNEAQ.

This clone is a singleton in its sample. The CDR3 DNA sequence: TGTGCCAGCAGCTGGGGACAGGGAGACACTGAAGCTTTCTTT. It yields the protein CASSWGQGDTEAFF. The gene calls are TRBV5-6 and TRBJ1-1; 9 nucleotides match TRBD1. V gave up 3 bases and J gave up 3 bases; unmatched junction bases: 3. The CDR3 sequence is 14 residues long. Germline lookup yields CDR1 SGHDT and CDR2 YYEEEE.

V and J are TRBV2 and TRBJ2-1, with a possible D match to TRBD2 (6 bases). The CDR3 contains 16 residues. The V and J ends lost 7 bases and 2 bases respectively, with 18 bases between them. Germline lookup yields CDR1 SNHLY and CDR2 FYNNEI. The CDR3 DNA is TGTGCCAGCATACTGGGGGGTACGGGGCCCTACAATGAGCAGTTCTTC. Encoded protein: CASILGGTGPYNEQFF.

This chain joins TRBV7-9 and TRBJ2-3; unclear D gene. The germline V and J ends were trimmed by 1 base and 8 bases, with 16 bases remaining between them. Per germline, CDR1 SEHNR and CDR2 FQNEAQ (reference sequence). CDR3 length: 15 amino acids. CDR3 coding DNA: TGTGCCAGCAGCTTAGGCGGATACCAGCTCGCTACGCAGTATTTT. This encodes CASSLGGYQLATQYF.

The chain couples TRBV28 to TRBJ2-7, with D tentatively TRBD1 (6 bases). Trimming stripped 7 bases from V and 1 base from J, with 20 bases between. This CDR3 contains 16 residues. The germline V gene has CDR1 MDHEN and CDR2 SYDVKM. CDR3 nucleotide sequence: TGTGCCAGCACCTCCGACGGGACAAAGGGGTCCTACGAGCAGTACTTC. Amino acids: CASTSDGTKGSYEQYF.

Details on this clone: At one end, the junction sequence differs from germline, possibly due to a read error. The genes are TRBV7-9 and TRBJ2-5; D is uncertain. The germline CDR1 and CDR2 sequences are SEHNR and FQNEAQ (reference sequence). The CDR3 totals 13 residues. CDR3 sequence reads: CASNLPPQETQYF. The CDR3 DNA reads TGTGCCAGCAACTTACCCCCACAAGAGACCCAGTACTTC.

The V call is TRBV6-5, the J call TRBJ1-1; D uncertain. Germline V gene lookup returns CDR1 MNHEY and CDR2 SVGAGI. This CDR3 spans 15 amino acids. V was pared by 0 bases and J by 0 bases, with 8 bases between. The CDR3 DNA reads TGTGCCAGCAGTTACTCGAACAGCATGAACACTGAAGCTTTCTTT. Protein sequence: CASSYSNSMNTEAFF.

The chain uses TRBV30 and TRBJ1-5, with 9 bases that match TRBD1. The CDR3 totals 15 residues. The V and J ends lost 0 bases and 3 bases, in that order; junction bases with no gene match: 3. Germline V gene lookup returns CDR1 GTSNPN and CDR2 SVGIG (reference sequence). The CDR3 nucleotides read TGTGCCTGGAGTGTTGGGACAGGGCTCAATCAGCCCCAGCATTTT. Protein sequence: CAWSVGTGLNQPQHF.

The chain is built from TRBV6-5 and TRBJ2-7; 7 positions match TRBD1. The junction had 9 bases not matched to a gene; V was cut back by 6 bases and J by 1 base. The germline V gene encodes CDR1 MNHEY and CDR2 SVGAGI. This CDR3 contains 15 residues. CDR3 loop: CASSSDRDISYEQYF. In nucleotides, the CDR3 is TGTGCCAGCAGCTCCGACAGGGATATATCCTACGAGCAGTACTTC.

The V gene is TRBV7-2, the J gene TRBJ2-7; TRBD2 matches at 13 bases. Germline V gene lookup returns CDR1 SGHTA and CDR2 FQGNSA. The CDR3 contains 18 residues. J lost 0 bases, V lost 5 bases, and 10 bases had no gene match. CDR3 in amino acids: CASSAPGLAGRSSYEQYF. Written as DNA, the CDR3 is TGTGCCAGCAGCGCCCCGGGACTAGCGGGGAGGAGCTCCTACGAGCAGTACTTC. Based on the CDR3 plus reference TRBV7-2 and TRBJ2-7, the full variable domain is GAGVSQSPSNKVTEKGKDVELRCDPISGHTALYWYRQSLGQGLEFLIYFQGNSAPDKSGLPSDRFSAERTGGSVSTLTIQRTQQEDSAVYLCASSAPGLAGRSSYEQYFGPGTRLTVT.

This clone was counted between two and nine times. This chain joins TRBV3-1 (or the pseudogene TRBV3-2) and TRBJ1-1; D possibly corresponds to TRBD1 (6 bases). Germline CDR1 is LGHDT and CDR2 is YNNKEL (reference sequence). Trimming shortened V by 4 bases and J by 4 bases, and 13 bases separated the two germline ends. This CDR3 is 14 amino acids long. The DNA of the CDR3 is TGTGCCAGCAGCCCTGCTGACAGGTTCACTGAAGCTTTCTTT. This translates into CASSPADRFTEAFF.